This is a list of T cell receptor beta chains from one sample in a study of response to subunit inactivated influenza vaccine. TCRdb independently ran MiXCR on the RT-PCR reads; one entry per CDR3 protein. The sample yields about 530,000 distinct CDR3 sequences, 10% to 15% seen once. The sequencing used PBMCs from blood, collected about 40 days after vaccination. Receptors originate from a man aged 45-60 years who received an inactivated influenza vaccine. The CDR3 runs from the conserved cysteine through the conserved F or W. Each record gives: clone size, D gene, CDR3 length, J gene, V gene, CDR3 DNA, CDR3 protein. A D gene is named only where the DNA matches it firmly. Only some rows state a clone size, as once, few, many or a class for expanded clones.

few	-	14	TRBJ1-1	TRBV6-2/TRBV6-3	TGTGCCAGCCGTACGCGGTACTTGTACACTGAAGCTTTCTTT	CASRTRYLYTEAFF
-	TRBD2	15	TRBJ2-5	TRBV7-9	TGTGCCAGCAGCTTAGCTGGCGGGGGGTTGGAGACCCAGTACTTC	CASSLAGGGLETQYF
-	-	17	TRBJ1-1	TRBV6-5	TGTGCCAGCAGTTACTCCCGGTCGGGCGGGAGGGCCACTGAAGCTTTCTTT	CASSYSRSGGRATEAFF
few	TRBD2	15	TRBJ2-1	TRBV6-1	TGTGCCAGCAGGATTAGCGGGGTTTACTACAATGAGCAGTTCTTC	CASRISGVYYNEQFF
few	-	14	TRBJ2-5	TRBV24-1	TGTGCCACCAGTGGAGGGAGGGGGCCGGAGACCCAGTACTTC	CATSGGRGPETQYF
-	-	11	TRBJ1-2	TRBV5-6	TGTGCCAGCAGCTCCAGTGTCGGCTACACCTTC	CASSSSVGYTF
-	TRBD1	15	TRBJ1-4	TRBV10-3	TGTGCCATCAGTGAGGAAGACAGGGGACGTGAAAAACTGTTTTTT	CAISEEDRGREKLFF
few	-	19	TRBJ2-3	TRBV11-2	TGTGCCAGCAGCTTACAAATTCGGGTAGGCGGTACAAGCACAGATACGCAGTATTTT	CASSLQIRVGGTSTDTQYF
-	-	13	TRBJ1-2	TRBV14	TGTGCCAGCAGCCAGCTAGACAGAAGCGGCTACACCTTC	CASSQLDRSGYTF
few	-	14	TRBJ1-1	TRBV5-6	TGTGCCAGCAGCCTCCCCGACCAGCCCCGGGGGGCTTTCTTT	CASSLPDQPRGAFF
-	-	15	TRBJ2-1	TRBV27	TGTGCCAGCAGTTTATCGGCGACCGCGTTGGATGAGCAGTTCTTC	CASSLSATALDEQFF
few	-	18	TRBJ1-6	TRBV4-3	TGCGCCAGCAGCCAAGAGCGGATGCGATCCTCCTATAATTCACCCCTCCACTTT	CASSQERMRSSYNSPLHF
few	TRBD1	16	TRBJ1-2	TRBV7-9	TGTGCCAGCAGCTTAGCGGCTGGCAGGGGGCCTCGTGGCTACACCTTC	CASSLAAGRGPRGYTF